The 7 T cell receptor beta chains below come from one sample, sequenced in a study of CD8 T cells in ankylosing spondylitis. TCRdb independently ran MiXCR on the 5' RACE reads; one entry per CDR3 protein. The sample includes a few hundred thousand distinct CDR3 sequences, over 15% of them seen just once. Sequenced material: blood, either unsorted or a sorted T cell fraction (not recorded which). The receptors were sampled from a male donor with ankylosing spondylitis or in good health (not recorded which).

This clonotype appeared many times. V gene TRBV4-2 combines with J gene TRBJ2-5; 11 nucleotides agree with TRBD1. V was clipped by 5 bases and J by 5 bases; unmatched bases: 10. CDR1 is LGHNA and CDR2 is YNFKEQ in the germline V gene. CDR3 length equals 16 residues. This CDR3 reads CASSVPEGQGGETQYF. CDR3 bases: TGTGCCAGCAGCGTGCCCGAGGGACAGGGGGGCGAGACCCAGTACTTC.

This chain links TRBV9 with TRBJ2-7; 8 nucleotides agree with TRBD1. Germline CDR1 is SGDLS and CDR2 is YYNGEE. The CDR3 length is 15 residues. V was pared by 0 bases and J by 3 bases, with 5 bases of the junction left unmatched. The CDR3 DNA follows: TGTGCCAGCAGCGTAGGAGGACAGGGCCTCTACGAGCAGTACTTC. Amino acid sequence: CASSVGGQGLYEQYF.

J is TRBJ1-1 and V is TRBV20-1, with 8 bases lining up with TRBD1. V gave up 6 bases and J gave up 1 base; unmatched junction bases: 10. The CDR3 is made up of 15 amino acids. Germline assignment: CDR1 DFQATT and CDR2 SNEGSKA (reference sequence). CDR3 nucleotide sequence: TGCAGTGCGAATAATTACAGGGGGACGAACACTGAAGCTTTCTTT. This codes for CSANNYRGTNTEAFF.

This clonotype was picked up a small number of times. The CDR3 DNA reads TGTGCCAGCAGTGAAGTGTCAGGCGACTATGGCTACACCTTC. Residues: CASSEVSGDYGYTF. This rearrangement joins TRBV6-1 to TRBJ1-2; no clear D gene. This CDR3 is 14 amino acids long. Trimming stripped 1 base from V and 3 bases from J, with 9 bases between. Germline V CDR1 and CDR2: MNHNS, SASEGT.

This clonotype appeared a few times. The chain carries TRBV27 and TRBJ2-1, with 8 bases matching TRBD2. V lost 3 bases to trimming and J lost 6 bases; unmatched junction nucleotides: 4. The germline V gene encodes CDR1 MNHEY and CDR2 SMNVEV (reference sequence). This CDR3 region has 14 residues. CDR3 sequence (DNA): TGTGCCAGCAGTTTCGGGGGGGTCGGCAATGAGCAGTTCTTC. Its protein product is CASSFGGVGNEQFF.

This clonotype was picked up a small number of times. This chain links TRBV6-2 or TRBV6-3 with TRBJ2-1; no definite D call. With 8 bases removed from V and 0 bases from J, the gap between germline ends came to 11 bases. Germline V gives CDR1 MNHEY, CDR2 SVGEGT. This CDR3 has 14 residues. The CDR3: CASLGGLSYNEQFF. The CDR3 region has the DNA TGTGCCAGCCTCGGCGGCCTCTCCTACAATGAGCAGTTCTTC.

In this sample, this clonotype turned up a few times. The chain recombines TRBV29-1 with TRBJ1-1; D is unclear. This CDR3 has 13 amino acids. Germline lookup yields CDR1 SQVTM and CDR2 ANQGSEA. Between the trimmed V and J ends, which lost 1 base and 7 bases, there was a span of 13 bases. The chain's CDR3 is CSVEGETSSEAFF. CDR3 bases: TGCAGCGTTGAAGGGGAGACTTCCAGTGAAGCTTTCTTT.